These 14 T cell receptor beta chains came from one sample sequenced in a study of early T cells in non-severe SARS-CoV-2 infection (dated by TCRdb to about 2021). Receptor amplification or capture employed 5' RACE. This sample was sequenced with a NextSeq 500. The public reads were reprocessed in TCRdb via fastp at Q25 and MiXCR, keeping in-frame beta chains. Each CDR3 protein appears once, grouped with its most common genes and DNA. Present in this sample are about 69,000 distinct CDR3 sequences, approximately 4.5% of which were seen just once. The ten biggest clones cover roughly 3.9% of the sample. The specimen comprised whole blood, sampled at baseline. The receptors shown here come from an adult who was a healthcare worker with PCR-confirmed SARS-CoV-2 infection or an uninfected control (not recorded which). The donor label of this sample is uncertain.

The J gene is TRBJ2-3, the V gene TRBV10-2, with 10 bases that match TRBD2. V shed 4 bases and J 3 bases; nucleotides not matched to a gene: 4. The germline V gene has CDR1 WSHSY and CDR2 SAAADI. This CDR3 is built from 15 residues. CDR3 region: CASSASGGDTDTQYF. CDR3 DNA: TGCGCCAGCAGTGCTAGCGGGGGTGATACAGATACGCAGTATTTT.

Ten or more counts support this clonotype. The gene calls are TRBV4-1 and TRBJ1-2; D uncertain. The V gene lost 4 bases and the J gene lost 0 bases, with 18 bases spanning the gap. Germline lookup yields CDR1 MGHRA and CDR2 YSYEKL. This CDR3 is 17 amino acids long. This CDR3 is CASSLPGRENPNYGYTF. CDR3 in DNA: TGCGCCAGCAGCCTCCCAGGACGCGAGAATCCTAACTATGGCTACACCTTC.

This clonotype has ten or more counts. The CDR3 region has the DNA TGTGCCAGCAGTCCTTTACTAGCGGGGGTCTCCTACAATGAGCAGTTCTTC. This codes for CASSPLLAGVSYNEQFF. The chain joins TRBV28 to TRBJ2-1; 11 nucleotides line up with TRBD2. Germline V gives CDR1 MDHEN, CDR2 SYDVKM. The CDR3 runs to 17 residues. The ends lost 5 bases at V and 0 bases at J; junction bases unmatched: 6. The full variable domain, in which reference TRBV28 and TRBJ2-1 provide the parts outside the CDR3, is DVKVTQSSRYLVKRTGEKVFLECVQDMDHENMFWYRQDPGLGLRLIYFSYDVKMKEKGDIPEGYSVSREKKERFSLILESASTNQTSMYLCASSPLLAGVSYNEQFFGPGTRLTVL.

The gene calls are TRBV28 and TRBJ2-7; 9 bases are a match to TRBD1. Trimming removed 6 bases from V and 4 bases from J; junction bases left unmatched: 4. From germline, CDR1 is MDHEN and CDR2 SYDVKM. The CDR3 has 13 amino acids. The CDR3 DNA is TGTGCCAGCAGGACAGGGGGACGGTACGAGCAGTACTTC. Amino acids: CASRTGGRYEQYF. Together with reference TRBV28 and TRBJ2-7, the CDR3 gives the full variable domain: DVKVTQSSRYLVKRTGEKVFLECVQDMDHENMFWYRQDPGLGLRLIYFSYDVKMKEKGDIPEGYSVSREKKERFSLILESASTNQTSMYLCASRTGGRYEQYFGPGTRLTVT.

This clonotype was counted only a few times. The genes are TRBV6-6 and TRBJ2-2; D might be TRBD1 (6 bases). V was shortened by 4 bases and J by 2 bases, with 8 bases between the two germline ends. In germline, CDR1 is MNHNY, CDR2 SVGAGI (reference sequence). The CDR3 is 14 amino acids. CDR3: CASSSTGNTGELFF. In DNA form, the CDR3 reads TGTGCCAGCAGTTCGACAGGAAACACCGGGGAGCTGTTTTTT.

The chain employs TRBV7-9 and TRBJ2-1; the match to TRBD2 covers 7 bases. After removal of 1 base from V and 4 bases from J, the junction contained 7 bases not matched to a gene. Germline V lookup: CDR1 SEHNR, CDR2 FQNEAQ (reference sequence). This CDR3 comprises 16 residues. In DNA form, the CDR3 reads TGTGCCAGCAGCTTAGTGGTGCTAGCGGATTACAATGAGCAGTTCTTC. Residues: CASSLVVLADYNEQFF.

This clonotype has just a few counts. The rearrangement uses TRBV10-3 and TRBJ1-2; 8 nucleotides line up with TRBD1. V lost 6 bases to trimming and J lost 4 bases; unmatched junction nucleotides: 7. The germline V gene has CDR1 ENHRY and CDR2 SYGVKD. This CDR3 region has 14 residues. DNA for the CDR3: TGTGCCATCAGCTCTCCAGGGGGCGGCTATGGCTACACCTTC. Protein sequence: CAISSPGGGYGYTF.

This clonotype occurred a few times. This rearrangement joins TRBV7-9 to TRBJ2-2, with D unclear. The CDR3 loop spans 13 amino acids. Trimming left V 3 bases short and J 4 bases short, with 6 bases between. Looked up from germline, CDR1 is SEHNR and CDR2 is FQNEAQ (reference sequence). Here the CDR3 DNA reads TGTGCCAGCAGCTTGCGAGTCACCGGGGAGCTGTTTTTT. Protein sequence: CASSLRVTGELFF.

This clonotype was counted ten times or more. The V and J genes are TRBV10-2 and TRBJ1-1; TRBD1 agrees at 7 bases. This CDR3 comprises 15 residues. V was pared by 2 bases and J by 5 bases, with 8 bases of the junction left unmatched. The germline V gene encodes CDR1 WSHSY and CDR2 SAAADI. Here the CDR3 DNA reads TGCGCCAGCAGTGAGCCGACAGGGTGGGGGACTGAAGCTTTCTTT. It specifies CASSEPTGWGTEAFF.

There are many counts of this clonotype. V and J are TRBV12-3 or TRBV12-4 and TRBJ1-6; 12 positions match TRBD1. The length of the CDR3 is 19 residues. After removal of 1 base from V and 6 bases from J, the junction contained 10 bases not matched to a gene. The CDR3 loop reads CASSLGLGTGGSGNSPLHF. Here the CDR3 DNA reads TGTGCCAGCAGTTTAGGTTTAGGGACAGGGGGCTCCGGTAATTCACCCCTCCACTTT.

This clonotype was recorded many times. The chain joins TRBV7-2 to TRBJ1-5, with D perhaps TRBD1 (6 bases). The ends were cut back, 2 bases at V and 3 bases at J, with 11 bases in the middle. The germline V gene has CDR1 SGHTA and CDR2 FQGNSA. This CDR3 has 15 residues. CDR3 bases: TGTGCCAGCAGCTTATGGACAGCAGCCAATCAGCCCCAGCATTTT. Translated, it gives CASSLWTAANQPQHF.

The chain uses TRBV5-5 and TRBJ1-2; maybe TRBD1 (6 bases). The germline V gene encodes CDR1 SGHKS and CDR2 YYEKEE (reference sequence). The V and J ends lost 0 bases and 4 bases respectively, with 16 bases between them. The CDR3 length is 16 residues. The CDR3, as DNA: TGTGCCAGCAGCTTGGCCCCCGGGGGCGAGAGCTATGGCTACACCTTC. This translates into CASSLAPGGESYGYTF.

In its sample, this clonotype was seen a few times. The chain employs TRBV24-1 and TRBJ1-5, with D uncertain. The V gene's germline CDR1 is KGHDR and CDR2 SFDVKD. V lost 3 bases to trimming and J lost 4 bases, with 12 bases between them. This CDR3 contains 15 residues. CDR3 DNA: TGTGCCACCAGTGATGCGGGGAGCCTTAATCAGCCCCAGCATTTT. Amino acid sequence: CATSDAGSLNQPQHF.

This clonotype occurred many times. The chain recombines TRBV4-2 with TRBJ1-6; D gene ambiguous. V shed 6 bases and J shed 17 bases, with 17 bases lying between them. The CDR3 has 12 residues. Germline values: CDR1 LGHNA, CDR2 YNFKEQ. The CDR3: CASSAIDRGVHF. In DNA, the CDR3 is TGTGCCAGCAGTGCCATAGACCGCGGAGTCCACTTT.